This T cell receptor beta chain is from a study of blood T cell repertoires in COVID-19. Study details: Acute and convalescent COVID-19 specimens originated in the United States, Italy and Spain.

Original analysis: Amplifying reference gene primers gave estimates of nucleated cell counts. The protocol was immunoSEQ multiplex PCR, while the TCRdb copy is restricted to in-frame clones and leaves out a portion. The DNA was the basis for D and trimming; V, J and clone size are from that table. The repertoire has approximately 79,000 clones, around nine tenths of them found once; the top ten carry 0.55% to 0.75%. This clone was seen a single time. CDR1 MNHEY and CDR2 SMNVEV come from the germline V gene (reference sequence). The V and J ends lost 5 bases and 0 bases, in that order; junction bases with no gene match: 8. CDR3 length equals 18 residues.

J is TRBJ2-1 and V is TRBV27; 12 bases fit TRBD2. The sequence came from a man in his 60s with acute or convalescent COVID-19. The sequenced sample was peripheral blood. The CDR3 DNA sequence: TGTGCCAGCAGTCCCGGACTAGCGGGGTCGAGCTCCTACAATGAGCAGTTCTTC. Translation: CASSPGLAGSSSYNEQFF.